This is a list of T cell receptor beta chains from one sample in a study of blood T cell repertoires in COVID-19. The repertoire was sequenced with immunoSEQ multiplex PCR; TCRdb's copy has only in-frame clones and lacks some. Here the sample spans about 170,000 clones, 88% being singletons. Sequenced sample: peripheral blood. The receptors shown here come from a man aged 60 to 75 with acute or convalescent COVID-19. The CDR3 runs from the conserved cysteine through the conserved F or W. D genes are given only for firm matches. Not all rows give a size; the values are once, few, many and, for expanded clones, a class.

v_call,clone_size,d_call,j_call,cdr3_aa,cdr3_nt
TRBV6-5,-,TRBD1,TRBJ2-7,CASSNSGTGGEQYF,TGTGCCAGCAGTAACTCCGGGACAGGGGGCGAGCAGTACTTC
TRBV19,-,-,TRBJ2-5,CASSAEYQETQYF,TGTGCCAGTAGTGCCGAGTACCAAGAGACCCAGTACTTC
TRBV28,-,TRBD1,TRBJ1-5,CASRSPQGAAQPQHF,TGTGCCAGCAGATCCCCACAGGGGGCAGCTCAGCCCCAGCATTTT
TRBV7-9,-,-,TRBJ1-2,CASSFGANNYGYTF,TGTGCCAGCAGCTTTGGGGCCAATAACTATGGCTACACCTTC
TRBV30,-,TRBD1,TRBJ1-1,CAWRRGLDTEAFF,TGTGCCTGGCGCAGGGGGCTAGACACTGAAGCTTTCTTT
TRBV11-1,-,TRBD2,TRBJ2-2,CASGASGRGGELFF,TGTGCCAGCGGGGCTAGCGGAAGGGGCGGGGAGCTGTTTTTT
TRBV3-1/TRBV3-2,-,TRBD1,TRBJ1-2,CASSQDDRGYYGYTF,TGTGCCAGCAGCCAAGATGACAGGGGCTACTATGGCTACACCTTC
TRBV30,-,TRBD1,TRBJ1-2,CAYKQGDYGYTF,TGTGCCTACAAACAGGGGGACTATGGCTACACCTTC
TRBV5-4,-,TRBD2,TRBJ2-5,CASSPHRTSGIQETQYF,TGTGCCAGCAGCCCCCACAGGACTAGCGGGATACAAGAGACCCAGTACTTC
TRBV7-3,-,-,TRBJ2-1,CASSRRGSSYNEQFF,TGTGCCAGCAGCAGAAGAGGAAGCTCCTACAATGAGCAGTTCTTC
TRBV12-5,-,-,TRBJ1-1,CASGPGLSSGNTEAFF,TGTGCTAGTGGCCCCGGACTCTCTTCAGGTAACACTGAAGCTTTCTTT
TRBV5-6,once,TRBD2,TRBJ2-5,CASSLEGLAGGPLETQYF,TGTGCCAGCAGCTTGGAGGGACTAGCGGGAGGGCCACTAGAGACCCAGTACTTC
TRBV6-5,-,-,TRBJ1-2,CASSYSGDGYTF,TGTGCCAGCAGTTACTCAGGGGATGGCTACACCTTC
TRBV3-1/TRBV3-2,-,-,TRBJ2-2,CASSQVRGELFF,TGTGCCAGCAGCCAAGTACGAGGCGAGCTGTTTTTT
TRBV9,-,-,TRBJ2-3,CASNRANEDTQYF,TGTGCCAGCAACAGAGCAAACGAAGATACGCAGTATTTT
TRBV19,-,-,TRBJ1-5,CASSMGGLGNQPQHF,TGTGCCAGTAGTATGGGAGGGTTAGGCAATCAGCCCCAGCATTTT
TRBV19,-,TRBD1,TRBJ1-5,CASADRGTDQPQHF,TGTGCCAGCGCGGACAGGGGTACGGATCAGCCCCAGCATTTT
TRBV12-5,-,-,TRBJ1-1,CASGRSPVEAFF,TGTGCTAGTGGACGTTCGCCGGTTGAAGCTTTCTTT
TRBV19,few,TRBD1,TRBJ1-1,CASKRTGGWGNTEAFF,TGTGCCAGTAAAAGAACAGGGGGCTGGGGGAACACTGAAGCTTTCTTT
TRBV7-9,-,-,TRBJ1-5,CASSFATGGQPQHF,TGTGCCAGCAGCTTCGCGACAGGAGGACAGCCCCAGCATTTT
TRBV7-2,-,-,TRBJ2-3,CASSSAMRTDTQYF,TGTGCCAGCAGCTCCGCTATGCGCACAGATACGCAGTATTTT
TRBV7-9,-,TRBD1,TRBJ2-2,CASSFYRDRYPGELFF,TGTGCCAGCAGCTTTTACCGGGACAGGTACCCCGGGGAGCTGTTTTTT
TRBV19,few,-,TRBJ1-1,CASSMNRDTEAFF,TGTGCCAGTAGTATGAACCGGGACACTGAAGCTTTCTTT
TRBV5-1,-,-,TRBJ2-3,CASSLLGADTQYF,TGCGCCAGCAGCTTGTTGGGGGCGGATACGCAGTATTTT
TRBV12-5,-,-,TRBJ2-7,CASGLARYEQYF,TGTGCTAGTGGTTTGGCGAGGTACGAGCAGTACTTC
TRBV11-2,-,TRBD1,TRBJ1-2,CASSLAGQGNGYTF,TGTGCCAGCAGCTTAGCGGGACAGGGGAATGGCTACACCTTC
TRBV11-3,-,TRBD2,TRBJ2-7,CASSLHGSGNYEQYF,TGTGCCAGCAGCTTACACGGGAGCGGGAACTACGAGCAGTACTTC
TRBV4-2,few,-,TRBJ1-4,CASRVNRDEKLFF,TGTGCCAGCAGGGTAAACAGGGACGAAAAACTGTTTTTT
TRBV7-8,-,-,TRBJ1-1,CASSLAAGPMNTEAFF,TGTGCCAGCAGCTTAGCTGCGGGACCCATGAACACTGAAGCTTTCTTT
TRBV2,-,-,TRBJ1-3,CASSPGQNSGNTIYF,TGTGCCAGCAGCCCGGGACAAAACTCTGGAAACACCATATATTTT
TRBV6-5,once,TRBD1,TRBJ1-2,CASSRDSTLGGYTF,TGTGCCAGCAGTCGGGACAGCACCCTAGGGGGCTACACCTTC
TRBV2,-,-,TRBJ2-7,CASSSTGDFYEQYF,TGTGCCAGCAGTTCTACAGGTGACTTCTACGAGCAGTACTTC
TRBV6-2/TRBV6-3,-,TRBD2,TRBJ2-3,CASSDLLAGSTDTQYF,TGTGCCAGCAGTGACTTACTAGCGGGATCCACAGATACGCAGTATTTT
TRBV7-9,-,-,TRBJ1-3,CASSLAARGLTGNTIYF,TGTGCCAGCAGCTTAGCGGCGCGGGGGCTCACTGGAAACACCATATATTTT
TRBV29-1,-,-,TRBJ1-2,CSVEAGAGGRGYTF,TGCAGCGTTGAAGCCGGCGCCGGGGGGAGGGGCTACACCTTC
TRBV27,-,-,TRBJ1-6,CASTLGGRSGGTLHF,TGTGCCAGCACCCTAGGGGGACGCTCTGGGGGTACCCTCCACTTT
TRBV5-1,-,-,TRBJ2-2,CASSSVSAGELFF,TGCGCCAGCAGCTCCGTATCAGCCGGGGAGCTGTTTTTT
TRBV29-1,-,-,TRBJ1-2,CSVERASNYGYTF,TGCAGCGTTGAACGCGCCTCCAACTATGGCTACACCTTC
TRBV19,-,-,TRBJ1-5,CASSMEAGRKPQHF,TGTGCCAGTAGTATGGAGGCGGGGAGGAAGCCCCAGCATTTT
TRBV9,-,TRBD2,TRBJ2-7,CASSVTGLAGREQYF,TGTGCCAGCAGCGTAACCGGACTAGCGGGAAGGGAGCAGTACTTC
TRBV19,-,-,TRBJ2-2,CASSIARVTTGELFF,TGTGCCAGTAGTATAGCCAGGGTGACCACCGGGGAGCTGTTTTTT
TRBV30,-,-,TRBJ1-4,CAWMAATNEKLFF,TGTGCCTGGATGGCGGCAACTAATGAAAAACTGTTTTTT
TRBV19,-,TRBD2,TRBJ2-3,CASSSSGGFTDTQYF,TGTGCCAGTAGTTCCAGCGGGGGTTTCACGGATACGCAGTATTTT
TRBV5-5,-,-,TRBJ1-2,CASSLGGPDLYGYTF,TGTGCCAGCAGCTTAGGGGGACCGGACCTCTATGGCTACACCTTC
TRBV10-3,-,-,TRBJ1-1,CATSLNTEAFF,TGTGCCACCTCACTTAACACTGAAGCTTTCTTT
TRBV11-3,few,TRBD1,TRBJ2-1,CASSLVLGQGGNEQFF,TGTGCCAGCAGCTTAGTCTTGGGACAGGGGGGGAATGAGCAGTTCTTC